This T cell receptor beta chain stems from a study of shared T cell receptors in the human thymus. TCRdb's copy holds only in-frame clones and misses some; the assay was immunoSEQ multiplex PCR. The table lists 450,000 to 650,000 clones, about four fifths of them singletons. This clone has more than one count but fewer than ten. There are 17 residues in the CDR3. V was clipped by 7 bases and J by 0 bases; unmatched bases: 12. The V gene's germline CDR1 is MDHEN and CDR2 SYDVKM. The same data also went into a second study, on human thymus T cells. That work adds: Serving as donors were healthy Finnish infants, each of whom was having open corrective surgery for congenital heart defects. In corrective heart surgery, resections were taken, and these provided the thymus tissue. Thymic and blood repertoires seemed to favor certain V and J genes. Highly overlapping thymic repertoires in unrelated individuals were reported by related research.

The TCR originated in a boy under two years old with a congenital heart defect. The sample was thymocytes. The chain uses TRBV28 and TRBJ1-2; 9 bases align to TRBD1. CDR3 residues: CASNVWDRDPPNYGYTF. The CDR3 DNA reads TGTGCCAGCAACGTCTGGGACAGGGACCCCCCTAACTATGGCTACACCTTC.